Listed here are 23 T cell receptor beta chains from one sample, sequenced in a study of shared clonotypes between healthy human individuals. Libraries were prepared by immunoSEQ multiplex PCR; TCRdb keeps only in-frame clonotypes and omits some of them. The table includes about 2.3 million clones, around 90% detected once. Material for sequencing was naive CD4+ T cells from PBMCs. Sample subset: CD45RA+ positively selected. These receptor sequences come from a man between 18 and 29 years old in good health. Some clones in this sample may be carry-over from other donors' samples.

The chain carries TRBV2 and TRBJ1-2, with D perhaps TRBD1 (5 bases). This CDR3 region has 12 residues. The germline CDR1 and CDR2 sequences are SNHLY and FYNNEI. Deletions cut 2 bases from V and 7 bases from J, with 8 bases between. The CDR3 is CASSEYGGGYTF. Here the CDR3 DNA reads TGTGCCAGCAGTGAATACGGGGGTGGCTACACCTTC.

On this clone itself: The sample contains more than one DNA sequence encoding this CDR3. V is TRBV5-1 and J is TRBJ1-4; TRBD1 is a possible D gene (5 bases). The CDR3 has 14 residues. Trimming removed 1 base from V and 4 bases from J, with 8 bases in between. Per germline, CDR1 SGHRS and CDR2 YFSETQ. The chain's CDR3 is CASSLTGGNEKLFF. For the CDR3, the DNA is TGCGCCAGCAGCTTGACGGGGGGTAATGAAAAACTGTTTTTT.

The chain's CDR3 is CASSQEERAVSYEQYF. The CDR3 DNA reads as TGTGCCAGCAGCCAAGAGGAACGAGCAGTGTCCTACGAGCAGTACTTC. The chain joins TRBV4-2 to TRBJ2-7, with no clear D. In germline, CDR1 is LGHNA, CDR2 YNFKEQ. Trimming removed 0 bases from V and 1 base from J, with 13 bases in between. The CDR3 is made up of 16 amino acids.

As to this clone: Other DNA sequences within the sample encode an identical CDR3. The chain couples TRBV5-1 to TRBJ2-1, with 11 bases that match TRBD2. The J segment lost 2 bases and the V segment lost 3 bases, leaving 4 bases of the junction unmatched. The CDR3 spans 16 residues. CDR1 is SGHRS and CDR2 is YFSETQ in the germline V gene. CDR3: CASSWGLAETYNEQFF. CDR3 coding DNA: TGCGCCAGCAGCTGGGGACTAGCGGAAACCTACAATGAGCAGTTCTTC.

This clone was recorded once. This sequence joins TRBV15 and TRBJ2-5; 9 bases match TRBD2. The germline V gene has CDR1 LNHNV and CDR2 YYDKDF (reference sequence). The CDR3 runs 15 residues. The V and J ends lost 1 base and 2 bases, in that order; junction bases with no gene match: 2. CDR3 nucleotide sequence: TGTGCCACCAGCAGAGTAGCGGGGGTGCAAGAGACCCAGTACTTC. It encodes CATSRVAGVQETQYF.

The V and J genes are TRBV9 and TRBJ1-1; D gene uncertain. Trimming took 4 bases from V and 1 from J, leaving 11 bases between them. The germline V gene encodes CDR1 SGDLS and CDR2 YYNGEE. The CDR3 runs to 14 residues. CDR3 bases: TGTGCCAGCAGCACCAGCTCCCAGAACACTGAAGCTTTCTTT. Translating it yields CASSTSSQNTEAFF. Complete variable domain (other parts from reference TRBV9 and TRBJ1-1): DSGVTQTPKHLITATGQRVTLRCSPRSGDLSVYWYQQSLDQGLQFLIQYYNGEERAKGNILERFSAQQFPDLHSELNLSSLELGDSALYFCASSTSSQNTEAFFGQGTRLTVV.

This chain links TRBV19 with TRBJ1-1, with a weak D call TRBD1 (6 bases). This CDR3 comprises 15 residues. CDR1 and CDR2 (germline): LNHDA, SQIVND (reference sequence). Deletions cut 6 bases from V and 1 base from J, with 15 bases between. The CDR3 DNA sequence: TGTGCCAGTAGACCCCAGGGGTTTTCGAACACTGAAGCTTTCTTT. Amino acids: CASRPQGFSNTEAFF.

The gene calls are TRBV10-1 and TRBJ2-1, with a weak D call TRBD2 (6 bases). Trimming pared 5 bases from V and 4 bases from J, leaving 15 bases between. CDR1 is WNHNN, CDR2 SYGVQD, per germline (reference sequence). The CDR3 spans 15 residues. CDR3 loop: CASSPGGVKYNEQFF. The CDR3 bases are TGCGCCAGCAGTCCCGGGGGAGTAAAGTACAATGAGCAGTTCTTC.

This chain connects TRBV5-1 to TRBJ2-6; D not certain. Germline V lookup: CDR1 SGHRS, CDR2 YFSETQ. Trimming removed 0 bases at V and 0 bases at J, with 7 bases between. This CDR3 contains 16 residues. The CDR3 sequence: CASSLEGYSGANVLTF. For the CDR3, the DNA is TGCGCCAGCAGCTTGGAGGGATACTCTGGGGCCAACGTCCTGACTTTC.

CDR3 sequence (DNA): TGTGCCAGCAGTTCTCCACTAGAGAGTCGCTACGAGCAGTACTTC. It is translated as CASSSPLESRYEQYF. The rearrangement uses TRBV6-1 and TRBJ2-7, with D perhaps TRBD2 (5 bases). Per germline, CDR1 MNHNS and CDR2 SASEGT. The V gene lost 5 bases and the J gene lost 3 bases, with 17 bases spanning the gap. CDR3 size: 15 residues.

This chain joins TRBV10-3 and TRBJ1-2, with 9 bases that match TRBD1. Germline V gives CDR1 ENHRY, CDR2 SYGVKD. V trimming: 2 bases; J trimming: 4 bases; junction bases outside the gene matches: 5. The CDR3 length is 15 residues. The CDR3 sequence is CAISEGQGKGYGYTF. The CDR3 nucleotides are TGTGCCATCAGTGAGGGACAGGGGAAAGGCTATGGCTACACCTTC.

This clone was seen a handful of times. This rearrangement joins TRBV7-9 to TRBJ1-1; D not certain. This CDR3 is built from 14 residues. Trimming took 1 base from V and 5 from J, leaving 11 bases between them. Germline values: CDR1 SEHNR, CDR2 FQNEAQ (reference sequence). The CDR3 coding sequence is TGTGCCAGCAGCTTAGGGCAGGCGATAACTGAAGCTTTCTTT. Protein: CASSLGQAITEAFF.

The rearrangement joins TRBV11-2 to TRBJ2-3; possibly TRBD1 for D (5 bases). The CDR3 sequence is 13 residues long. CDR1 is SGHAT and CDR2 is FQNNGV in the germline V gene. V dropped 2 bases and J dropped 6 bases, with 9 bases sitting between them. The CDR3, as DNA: TGTGCCAGCAGCTTACTGGGGCTCGATACGCAGTATTTT. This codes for CASSLLGLDTQYF. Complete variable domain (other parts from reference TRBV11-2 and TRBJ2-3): EAGVAQSPRYKIIEKRQSVAFWCNPISGHATLYWYQQILGQGPKLLIQFQNNGVVDDSQLPKDRFSAERLKGVDSTLKIQPAKLEDSAVYLCASSLLGLDTQYFGPGTRLTVL.

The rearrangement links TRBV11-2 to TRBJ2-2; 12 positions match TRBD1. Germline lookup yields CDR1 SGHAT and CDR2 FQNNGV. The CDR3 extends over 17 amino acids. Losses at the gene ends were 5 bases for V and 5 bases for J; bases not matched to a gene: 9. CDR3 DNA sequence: TGTGCCAGCAGCGTTTTTTCGGGACAGGGGGCTACCGGGGAGCTGTTTTTT. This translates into CASSVFSGQGATGELFF.

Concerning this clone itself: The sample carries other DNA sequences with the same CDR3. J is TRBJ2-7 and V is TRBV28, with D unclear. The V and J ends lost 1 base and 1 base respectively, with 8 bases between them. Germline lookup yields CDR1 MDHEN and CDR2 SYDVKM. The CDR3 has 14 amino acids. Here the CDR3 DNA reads TGTGCCAGCAGTTTATCCGGCAGTTCCTACGAGCAGTACTTC. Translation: CASSLSGSSYEQYF. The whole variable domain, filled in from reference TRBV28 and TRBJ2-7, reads DVKVTQSSRYLVKRTGEKVFLECVQDMDHENMFWYRQDPGLGLRLIYFSYDVKMKEKGDIPEGYSVSREKKERFSLILESASTNQTSMYLCASSLSGSSYEQYFGPGTRLTVT.

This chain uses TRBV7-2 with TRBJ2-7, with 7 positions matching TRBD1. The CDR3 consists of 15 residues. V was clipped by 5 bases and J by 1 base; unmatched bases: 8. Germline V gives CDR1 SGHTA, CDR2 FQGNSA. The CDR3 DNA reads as TGTGCCAGCAGCCTCCGGGACAGCACATCCTACGAGCAGTACTTC. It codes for CASSLRDSTSYEQYF.

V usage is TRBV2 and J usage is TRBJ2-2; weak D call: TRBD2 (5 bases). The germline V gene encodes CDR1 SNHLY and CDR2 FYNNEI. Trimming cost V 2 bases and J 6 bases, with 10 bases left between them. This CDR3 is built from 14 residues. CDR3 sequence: CASSELLRAGELFF. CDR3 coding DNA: TGTGCCAGCAGTGAACTTCTGCGGGCCGGGGAGCTGTTTTTT.

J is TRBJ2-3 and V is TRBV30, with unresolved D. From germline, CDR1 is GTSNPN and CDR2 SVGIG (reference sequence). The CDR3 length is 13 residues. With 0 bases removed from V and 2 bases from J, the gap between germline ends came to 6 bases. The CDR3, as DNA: TGTGCCTGGAGTGTCGAGCTCACAGATACGCAGTATTTT. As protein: CAWSVELTDTQYF.

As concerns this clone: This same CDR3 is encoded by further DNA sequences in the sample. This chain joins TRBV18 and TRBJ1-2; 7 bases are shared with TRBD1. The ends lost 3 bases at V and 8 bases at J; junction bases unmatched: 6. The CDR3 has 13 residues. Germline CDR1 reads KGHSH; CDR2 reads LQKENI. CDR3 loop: CASSPDREGGYTF. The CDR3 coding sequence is TGTGCCAGCTCACCCGACAGGGAGGGAGGCTACACCTTC.

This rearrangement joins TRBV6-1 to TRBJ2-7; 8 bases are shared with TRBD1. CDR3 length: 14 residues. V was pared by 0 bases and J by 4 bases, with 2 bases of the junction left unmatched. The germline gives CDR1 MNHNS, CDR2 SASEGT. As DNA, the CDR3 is TGTGCCAGCAGTGAAGCGCGGACAGGGTACGAGCAGTACTTC. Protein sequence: CASSEARTGYEQYF.

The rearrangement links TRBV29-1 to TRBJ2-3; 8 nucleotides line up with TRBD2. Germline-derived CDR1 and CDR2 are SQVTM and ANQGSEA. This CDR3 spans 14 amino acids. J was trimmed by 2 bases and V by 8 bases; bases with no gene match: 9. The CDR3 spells CSTRTSRDTDTQYF. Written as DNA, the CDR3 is TGCAGCACACGGACTAGCAGAGACACAGATACGCAGTATTTT.

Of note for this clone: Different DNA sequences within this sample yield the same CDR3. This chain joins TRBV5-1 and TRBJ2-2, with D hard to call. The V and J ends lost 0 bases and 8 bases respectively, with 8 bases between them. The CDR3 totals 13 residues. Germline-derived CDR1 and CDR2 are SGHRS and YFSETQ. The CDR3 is CASSLDGSGELFF. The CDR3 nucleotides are TGCGCCAGCAGCTTGGACGGCTCGGGGGAGCTGTTTTTT. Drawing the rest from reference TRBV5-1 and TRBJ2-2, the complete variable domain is KAGVTQTPRYLIKTRGQQVTLSCSPISGHRSVSWYQQTPGQGLQFLFEYFSETQRNKGNFPGRFSGRQFSNSRSEMNVSTLELGDSALYLCASSLDGSGELFFGEGSRLTVL.

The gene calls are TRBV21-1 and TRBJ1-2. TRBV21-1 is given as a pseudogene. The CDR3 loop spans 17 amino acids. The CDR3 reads CASSKMGEEIINYGYTF. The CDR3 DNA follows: TGTGCCAGCAGCAAAATGGGGGAAGAAATTATTAACTATGGCTACACCTTC.